The clone carrying this T cell receptor (beta chain) was seen a handful of times. This sample is part of a study of blood T cell repertoires in COVID-19. Study summary: Acute-phase and convalescent COVID-19 samples originated in the United States, Italy and Spain. Sources were T cells, B-cell-depleted T cells, or PBMCs; the material itself was cDNA or gDNA.

In germline, CDR1 is SGHTA, CDR2 FQGNSA. This CDR3 comprises 13 residues. Between the trimmed V and J ends, which lost 3 bases and 4 bases, there was a span of 7 bases. Per the original data handling: Reference gene primer amplification gave nucleated cell count estimates. Clones were sequenced by immunoSEQ multiplex PCR, and TCRdb holds only the in-frame ones, with some missing. D and trimming were read from the DNA, whereas the V and J calls and clone size are those reported in that table. Among about 300,000 clones, about four fifths were seen once, and the ten largest hold 1% to 1.5%. The receptor was isolated from a woman aged 45-65 years with acute or convalescent COVID-19. Sequencing input: peripheral blood. The chain employs TRBV7-2 and TRBJ1-5; TRBD1 is a possible D gene (5 bases). This CDR3 reads CASSLRQNQPQHF. DNA of the CDR3: TGTGCCAGCAGCTTGAGACAGAATCAGCCCCAGCATTTT.